This TCR beta chain was sequenced in a study of T cells in Graves' hyperthyroidism and ophthalmopathy. Points from the study as a whole: From stable hyperthyroidism, ophthalmopathy was set apart by a 13 V-J model.

The CDR3 has 11 amino acids. Germline CDR1 SQVTM, CDR2 ANQGSEA. Deletions cut 4 bases from V and 3 bases from J, with 5 bases between. This clonotype has a handful of counts. The antigen is unknown. Clinical Activity Scores of at least 3, NOSPECS grades of at least 4 and durations under 3 months characterized ophthalmopathy patients. From RNA transcripts, TCR beta CDR3 regions were amplified. The HTBI primer set drove a first-round RT-PCR of the TCR CDR3. Via MiXCR, TCRdb re-called the multiplex PCR reads, giving one row per CDR3 protein. The table shows fewer than 750,000 distinct CDR3 sequences, with approximately 14% occurring only once.

This clonotype originated in a woman aged 45-60 years with Graves' ophthalmopathy. Sequencing was done on a sample of blood. This chain uses TRBV29-1 with TRBJ2-3; D unresolved. The CDR3 loop is CSVAGTDTQYF. Written as DNA, the CDR3 is TGCAGCGTTGCGGGTACAGATACGCAGTATTTT.